Shown below are 27 T cell receptor beta chains from a single sample sequenced in a study of cytomegalovirus exposure and HLA in healthy donors. 13 Jbeta primers and 60 Vbeta primers were used for the PCR. Repertoires were generated with immunoSEQ multiplex PCR, while TCRdb's copy carries only in-frame clones and drops some. The table lists 200,000 or so clones, roughly four fifths of them singletons, with around 1.5% in the top ten. Sequenced input: PBMCs. These receptors all stem from a girl aged 10-17 years in good health and CMV-seronegative.

The chain employs TRBV5-4 and TRBJ1-1; a possible D gene is TRBD1 (6 bases). Germline CDR1 reads SGHNT; CDR2 reads YYREEE (reference sequence). The CDR3 length is 15 residues. Trimming cost V 4 bases and J 5 bases, with 18 bases left between them. The CDR3 DNA is TGTGCCAGCAGCCGGGCGGGGGGGGCGCGGACTGAAGCTTTCTTT. This translates into CASSRAGGARTEAFF.

The DNA of the CDR3 is TGTGCCAGCAGCTCTCAGGACTTCTTCACAGATACGCAGTATTTT. It codes for CASSSQDFFTDTQYF. This chain uses TRBV9 with TRBJ2-3; tentatively, D is TRBD2 (5 bases). The length of the CDR3 is 15 residues. Germline assignment: CDR1 SGDLS and CDR2 YYNGEE. V gave up 4 bases and J gave up 2 bases, with 14 bases separating them.

The chain employs TRBV4-1 and TRBJ2-5; 11 nucleotides line up with TRBD2. CDR1 is MGHRA, CDR2 YSYEKL, per germline. CDR3 length: 17 amino acids. The V and J ends lost 2 bases and 7 bases, in that order; junction bases with no gene match: 12. The CDR3 protein is CASSQPLNSGGDGTQYF. The CDR3 region has the DNA TGCGCCAGCAGCCAACCCCTTAATAGCGGGGGGGACGGGACCCAGTACTTC.

The DNA for the CDR3 is TGTGCCAGCAGCTCCGGGACAGGGGCCCAAACCGGAAACACCATATATTTT. Translated, it gives CASSSGTGAQTGNTIYF. V gene TRBV5-4 combines with J gene TRBJ1-3; 10 nucleotides match TRBD1. CDR1 is SGHNT and CDR2 is YYREEE in the germline V gene (reference sequence). Trimming removed 3 bases from V and 4 bases from J; junction bases left unmatched: 10. This CDR3 has 17 residues. Complete variable domain (other parts from reference TRBV5-4 and TRBJ1-3): ETGVTQSPTHLIKTRGQQVTLRCSSQSGHNTVSWYQQALGQGPQFIFQYYREEENGRGNFPPRFSGLQFPNYSSELNVNALELDDSALYLCASSSGTGAQTGNTIYFGEGSWLTVV.

The chain has TRBV7-6 and TRBJ1-1; D is uncertain. Germline-derived CDR1 and CDR2 are SGHVS and FNYEAQ. V was pared by 5 bases and J by 7 bases, with 29 bases between. This CDR3 spans 18 amino acids. Written as DNA, the CDR3 is TGTGCCAGCAGCACATTGGTACTAGTACTACGTAAAGCGCGTGAAGCTTTCTTT. It translates to CASSTLVLVLRKAREAFF. Full variable domain (outside the CDR3, taken from reference TRBV7-6 and TRBJ1-1): GAGVSQSPRYKVTKRGQDVALRCDPISGHVSLYWYRQALGQGPEFLTYFNYEAQQDKSGLPNDRFSAERPEGSISTLTIQRTEQRDSAMYRCASSTLVLVLRKAREAFFGQGTRLTVV.

This chain uses TRBV7-9 with TRBJ2-3, with a weak D call TRBD1 (6 bases). Germline values: CDR1 SEHNR, CDR2 FQNEAQ (reference sequence). The CDR3 is 13 amino acids. V was clipped by 3 bases and J by 2 bases, with 6 bases between them. The chain's CDR3 is CASSLGHTDTQYF. As DNA, the CDR3 is TGTGCCAGCAGCTTGGGACACACAGATACGCAGTATTTT.

The chain links TRBV9 to TRBJ2-4, with 9 bases matching TRBD1. The CDR3 spans 19 residues. The J segment lost 3 bases and the V segment lost 3 bases, leaving 16 bases of the junction unmatched. From germline, CDR1 is SGDLS and CDR2 YYNGEE. The CDR3 reads CASSEAGPGQGSVKNIQYF. CDR3 in DNA: TGTGCCAGCAGCGAAGCCGGTCCGGGACAGGGTTCTGTCAAAAACATTCAGTACTTC.

The gene calls are TRBV19 and TRBJ1-3; D gene uncertain. Looked up from germline, CDR1 is LNHDA and CDR2 is SQIVND (reference sequence). The V gene lost 3 bases and the J gene lost 2 bases, with 11 bases spanning the gap. This CDR3 contains 15 residues. The CDR3 reads CASSIASGPGNTIYF. DNA for the CDR3: TGTGCCAGTAGTATTGCTTCAGGTCCTGGAAACACCATATATTTT.

The chain uses TRBV5-4 and TRBJ2-1, with 9 nucleotides matching TRBD1. CDR3 length equals 17 residues. From germline, CDR1 is SGHNT and CDR2 YYREEE (reference sequence). The V and J ends lost 5 bases and 5 bases, in that order; junction bases with no gene match: 14. The CDR3 is CASSPLRGTGLDNEQFF. The CDR3 DNA follows: TGTGCCAGCAGTCCCCTAAGGGGGACAGGGCTTGACAATGAGCAGTTCTTC.

The chain uses TRBV10-3 and TRBJ2-5, with 7 bases lining up with TRBD1. CDR3 length equals 13 residues. Germline trimming cut 6 bases from V and 2 bases from J; bases unmatched to any gene: 3. The V gene's germline CDR1 is ENHRY and CDR2 SYGVKD. CDR3: CAIRPGQQETQYF. CDR3 DNA: TGTGCCATCAGGCCGGGACAGCAAGAGACCCAGTACTTC.

The chain combines TRBV29-1 with TRBJ1-3; possible D gene TRBD1, 6 bases. Trimming took 6 bases from V and 2 from J, leaving 14 bases between them. The CDR3 is 14 amino acids. CDR1 SQVTM and CDR2 ANQGSEA come from the germline V gene. The CDR3 bases are TGCAGCGTGGGAACAGGGAATACTGGAAACACCATATATTTT. As protein: CSVGTGNTGNTIYF.

The sample holds a few counts of this clone. This chain connects TRBV7-9 to TRBJ1-1; possible D gene TRBD1, 5 bases. Between the trimmed V and J ends, which lost 2 bases and 5 bases, there was a span of 15 bases. The CDR3 contains 15 residues. The germline gives CDR1 SEHNR, CDR2 FQNEAQ (reference sequence). The CDR3 DNA follows: TGTGCCAGCAGCTTATCGGTCTCTCGGGGGACTGAAGCTTTCTTT. This codes for CASSLSVSRGTEAFF.

The chain couples TRBV29-1 to TRBJ2-1, with D maybe TRBD1 (6 bases). CDR1 and CDR2 (germline): SQVTM, ANQGSEA. V gave up 6 bases and J gave up 8 bases, with 14 bases separating them. The length of the CDR3 is 12 residues. CDR3 DNA: TGCAGCGTGGGACACGACCGGGATGAGCAGTTCTTC. Protein: CSVGHDRDEQFF.

The chain carries TRBV6-5 and TRBJ1-3, with 7 positions matching TRBD1. CDR1 and CDR2 from the germline V gene are MNHEY and SVGAGI. This CDR3 spans 15 amino acids. The V segment lost 5 bases and the J segment 4 bases; nucleotides outside the gene matches: 8. CDR3 region: CASSRTGSPGNTIYF. The CDR3 coding sequence is TGTGCCAGCAGTCGGACAGGATCTCCAGGAAACACCATATATTTT.

The CDR3 spells CASSLPRLPNYGYTF. The CDR3 DNA follows: TGTGCCAGCAGTTTACCGCGACTCCCTAACTATGGCTACACCTTC. J is TRBJ1-2 and V is TRBV28; no clear D gene. Trimming left V 2 bases short and J 0 bases short, with 10 bases between. CDR1 MDHEN and CDR2 SYDVKM come from the germline V gene. The CDR3 is made up of 15 amino acids.

The chain couples TRBV28 to TRBJ2-1, with a tentative D call TRBD2 (6 bases). Trimming took 2 bases from V and 8 from J, leaving 10 bases between them. CDR3 length: 13 residues. Germline values: CDR1 MDHEN, CDR2 SYDVKM. The CDR3, as DNA: TGTGCCAGCAGTTTACCCGGGAGATATGAGCAGTTCTTC. Translation gives CASSLPGRYEQFF.

The chain couples TRBV11-2 to TRBJ2-7; D uncertain. The V end lost 5 bases, the J end lost 4 bases, and 6 bases lay between the germline ends. The CDR3 loop spans 11 amino acids. Per germline, CDR1 SGHAT and CDR2 FQNNGV. The CDR3: CASSPMYEQYF. The DNA of the CDR3 is TGTGCCAGCAGCCCCATGTACGAGCAGTACTTC.

Here the CDR3 reads CASSLTGVNEKLFF. The CDR3 DNA reads TGTGCCAGCAGCCTGACAGGGGTTAATGAAAAACTGTTTTTT. The chain joins TRBV7-2 to TRBJ1-4, with TRBD1 identical over 8 bases. V shed 5 bases and J 4 bases; nucleotides not matched to a gene: 3. The CDR3 loop spans 14 amino acids. CDR1 is SGHTA and CDR2 is FQGNSA in the germline V gene.

V and J are TRBV7-9 and TRBJ2-7; D uncertain. Trimming cost V 1 base and J 7 bases, with 11 bases left between them. The CDR3 is 13 amino acids. The germline V gene has CDR1 SEHNR and CDR2 FQNEAQ (reference sequence). CDR3 protein: CASSLVGVWEQYF. Written as DNA, the CDR3 is TGTGCCAGCAGCTTAGTTGGAGTGTGGGAGCAGTACTTC. The full variable domain, in which reference TRBV7-9 and TRBJ2-7 provide the parts outside the CDR3, is DTGVSQNPRHKITKRGQNVTFRCDPISEHNRLYWYRQTLGQGPEFLTYFQNEAQLEKSRLLSDRFSAERPKGSFSTLEIQRTEQGDSAMYLCASSLVGVWEQYFGPGTRLTVT.

This clone has more than one count but fewer than ten. The rearrangement uses TRBV6-1 and TRBJ1-6; the D is unclear. CDR3 size: 13 residues. V was cut by 0 bases and J by 7 bases, with 4 bases left in between. Germline assignment: CDR1 MNHNS and CDR2 SASEGT. DNA of the CDR3: TGTGCCAGCAGTGAAGCATCAAATTCACCCCTCCACTTT. It codes for CASSEASNSPLHF.

The chain links TRBV5-1 to TRBJ2-1; D is perhaps TRBD2 (5 bases). This CDR3 contains 14 residues. The V end lost 3 bases, the J end lost 2 bases, and 9 bases lay between the germline ends. The germline V gene encodes CDR1 SGHRS and CDR2 YFSETQ. CDR3 bases: TGCGCCAGCAGCTCGGGAACGACCTACAATGAGCAGTTCTTC. Residues: CASSSGTTYNEQFF.

This clone was picked up a small number of times. The rearrangement uses TRBV2 and TRBJ2-1, with 11 bases that match TRBD2. Losses at the gene ends were 6 bases for V and 6 bases for J; bases not matched to a gene: 7. From germline, CDR1 is SNHLY and CDR2 FYNNEI. The CDR3 is 15 residues long. The CDR3 sequence is CASRTGLAEPNEQFF. The CDR3 DNA reads as TGTGCCAGCAGGACGGGACTAGCGGAACCCAATGAGCAGTTCTTC.

The chain employs TRBV28 and TRBJ2-1; 8 nucleotides align to TRBD2. J lost 0 bases, V lost 3 bases, and 10 bases had no gene match. The length of the CDR3 is 18 residues. Germline V gene sequence: CDR1 MDHEN, CDR2 SYDVKM. The CDR3 DNA reads as TGTGCCAGCAGTTTGTCTCCGGGACTAGGGAGCTCCTACAATGAGCAGTTCTTC. Translated, it gives CASSLSPGLGSSYNEQFF.

This chain uses TRBV13 with TRBJ1-2; the match to TRBD1 covers 8 bases. Trimming at V came to 4 bases and at J to 10 bases, leaving 14 bases not matched to a gene. This CDR3 is built from 15 residues. Germline V CDR1 and CDR2: PRHDT, FYEKMQ (reference sequence). The CDR3 loop is CASSSHKRTGNDYTF. The CDR3 DNA sequence: TGTGCCAGCAGCTCACATAAAAGGACAGGGAATGACTACACCTTC.

This clone was counted once. V and J are TRBV6-5 and TRBJ1-1, with D tentatively TRBD1 (6 bases). The V and J ends lost 6 bases and 4 bases respectively, with 12 bases between them. CDR3 size: 13 residues. The germline gives CDR1 MNHEY, CDR2 SVGAGI. The CDR3 sequence: CASRQGLVTEAFF. CDR3 nucleotides: TGTGCCAGCAGACAGGGTTTGGTCACTGAAGCTTTCTTT.

The CDR3 bases are TGTGCCAGCAGTGAAGTGGGGGACAGGGGATCAGATACGCAGTATTTT. This sequence encodes CASSEVGDRGSDTQYF. The chain combines TRBV2 with TRBJ2-3; TRBD1 aligns across 10 bases. Germline-derived CDR1 and CDR2 are SNHLY and FYNNEI. The CDR3 runs to 16 residues. The ends lost 1 base at V and 4 bases at J; junction bases unmatched: 5.

The chain couples TRBV19 to TRBJ2-5, with D tentatively TRBD2 (5 bases). This CDR3 has 14 amino acids. Germline CDR1 and CDR2: LNHDA and SQIVND (reference sequence). Trimming took 6 bases from V and 5 from J, leaving 16 bases between them. This CDR3 reads CASRPGARGETQYF. The CDR3 nucleotides read TGTGCCAGTAGACCGGGCGCTCGAGGGGAGACCCAGTACTTC.